This T cell receptor (beta chain) was identified in a study of spatial heterogeneity in lung cancer. Time point meaning: sample taken at primary tumor resection. Unique molecular identifiers, one per molecule, were present on every TCR cDNA molecule. In TCRdb, the 5' RACE reads were re-called with MiXCR into one record per CDR3 protein. The data show over 45,000 distinct CDR3 sequences, less than 6% seen once. Germline V gene lookup returns CDR1 SQVTM and CDR2 ANQGSEA. This CDR3 contains 12 residues. Trimming stripped 5 bases from V and 8 bases from J, with 15 bases between. This clonotype was seen at least ten times.

The specimen comprised PBMCs, sampled at surgery. The chain combines TRBV29-1 with TRBJ1-2; no reliable D call. The TCR sequence derives from a male donor with early-stage non-small cell lung cancer. The CDR3 region is CSVSLLEEGYTF. The CDR3 DNA follows: TGCAGCGTTTCCCTCTTGGAGGAGGGCTACACCTTC. The full variable domain, completed using reference TRBV29-1 and TRBJ1-2, is SAVISQKPSRDICQRGTSLTIQCQVDSQVTMMFWYRQQPGQSLTLIATANQGSEATYESGFVIDKFPISRPNLTFSTLTVSNMSPEDSSIYLCSVSLLEEGYTFGSGTRLTVV.